These 13 T cell receptor beta chains share one sample of origin, sequenced in a study of T cells in Graves' hyperthyroidism and ophthalmopathy. Amplification targeted TCR beta CDR3 regions from RNA transcripts. With the HTBI primer set, the TCR CDR3 went through a first round of RT-PCR. TCRdb called the multiplex PCR reads again in MiXCR, with one record for every CDR3 protein. In the table there are 600,000 to 900,000 distinct CDR3 sequences, roughly 17% of which are singletons. The material sequenced was blood. The source is a man younger than 35 with Graves' hyperthyroidism.

This clonotype has just a few counts. V usage is TRBV4-1 and J usage is TRBJ1-2; 8 bases align to TRBD1. The length of the CDR3 is 14 residues. Unmatched junction bases numbered 5, after V lost 1 base and J lost 7 bases. Germline CDR1 MGHRA, CDR2 YSYEKL. CDR3 in amino acids: CASSQVGTGVGYTF. The CDR3 DNA is TGCGCCAGCAGCCAAGTAGGGACAGGAGTTGGCTACACCTTC.

Details on this clonotype: This sequence may be a read error, since a much larger clone differs from it by one base. The chain uses TRBV27 and TRBJ2-7; maybe TRBD2 (5 bases). Trimming removed 5 bases at V and 2 bases at J, with 10 bases between. Germline loops: CDR1 MNHEY, CDR2 SMNVEV (reference sequence). This CDR3 is built from 13 residues. The chain's CDR3 is CASSNSGAYEQYF. In nucleotides, the CDR3 is TGTGCCAGCAGTAACTCCGGGGCCTACGAGCAGTACTTC.

The V and J genes are TRBV2 and TRBJ2-5; TRBD2 agrees at 11 bases. The CDR3 runs to 16 residues. CDR1 is SNHLY, CDR2 FYNNEI, per germline. V shed 5 bases, J shed 7 bases, and the junction held 12 bases outside the gene matches. The CDR3 protein is CASSPPGLAADGTQYF. The CDR3 DNA reads as TGTGCCAGCAGTCCTCCGGGACTAGCGGCTGACGGGACCCAGTACTTC.

The chain combines TRBV20-1 with TRBJ2-1, with D unresolved. This CDR3 has 12 residues. Germline lookup yields CDR1 DFQATT and CDR2 SNEGSKA (reference sequence). The germline V and J ends were trimmed by 0 bases and 7 bases, with 7 bases remaining between them. The CDR3 DNA sequence: TGCAGTGCTAGAGAACGACGGAATGAGCAGTTCTTC. Encoded protein: CSARERRNEQFF.

This clonotype occurred many times. V usage is TRBV2 and J usage is TRBJ2-2; 10 bases align to TRBD2. The CDR3 is made up of 13 amino acids. V trimming: 6 bases; J trimming: 6 bases; junction bases outside the gene matches: 1. Germline V lookup: CDR1 SNHLY, CDR2 FYNNEI. Here the CDR3 reads CASRTSGSGELFF. As DNA, the CDR3 is TGTGCCAGCAGGACTAGCGGGTCCGGGGAGCTGTTTTTT.

J is TRBJ2-7 and V is TRBV29-1; TRBD1 aligns across 8 bases. Losses at the gene ends were 0 bases for V and 9 bases for J; bases not matched to a gene: 10. The germline gives CDR1 SQVTM, CDR2 ANQGSEA. The CDR3 spans 14 residues. CDR3 sequence (DNA): TGCAGCGTTGAAGATAGCAGGGGGCCCCTCGGGCAGTACTTC. Protein: CSVEDSRGPLGQYF.

The chain employs TRBV20-1 and TRBJ2-1; 9 bases agree with TRBD2. Germline CDR1 reads DFQATT; CDR2 reads SNEGSKA (reference sequence). With 0 bases clipped from V and 6 bases from J, the junction kept 6 bases outside the gene matches. The CDR3 has 15 residues. CDR3 sequence reads: CSARDVSGRGNEQFF. CDR3 nucleotide sequence: TGCAGTGCTAGAGACGTTAGCGGGAGAGGCAATGAGCAGTTCTTC.

In this sample, this clonotype turned up a few times. V gene TRBV12-3 or TRBV12-4 combines with J gene TRBJ2-1, with D hard to call. V lost 3 bases and J 5 bases, leaving 8 bases between the germline ends. The CDR3 sequence is 13 residues long. CDR3 sequence (DNA): TGTGCCAGCAGTTTCGTGCCACACAATGAGCAGTTCTTC. It is translated as CASSFVPHNEQFF.

There are many counts of this clonotype. The rearrangement uses TRBV19 and TRBJ2-5; D is possibly TRBD1 (6 bases). Germline CDR1 is LNHDA and CDR2 is SQIVND (reference sequence). V lost 9 bases, J lost 2 bases, and 13 bases lay in between. The CDR3 is 13 amino acids. The chain's CDR3 is CASSTGQQETQYF. Here the CDR3 DNA reads TGTGCCAGCAGCACCGGACAGCAAGAGACCCAGTACTTC.

This clonotype turned up a few times. This chain joins TRBV15 and TRBJ1-5; D unresolved. CDR1 and CDR2 (germline): LNHNV, YYDKDF (reference sequence). The length of the CDR3 is 15 residues. The V end lost 5 bases, the J end lost 1 base, and 12 bases lay between the germline ends. This CDR3 reads CATSVSGLSNQPQHF. CDR3 DNA sequence: TGTGCCACCAGCGTCTCGGGCCTCAGCAATCAGCCCCAGCATTTT.

This clonotype has at least ten counts. The rearrangement links TRBV20-1 to TRBJ2-7; 8 nucleotides line up with TRBD1. The CDR3 extends over 13 amino acids. Looked up from germline, CDR1 is DFQATT and CDR2 is SNEGSKA (reference sequence). J gave up 2 bases and V 3 bases, and 3 bases lay outside the gene matches. CDR3 sequence (DNA): TGCAGTGCTAGCAGGGGGCCCCCCTACGAGCAGTACTTC. Translated: CSASRGPPYEQYF.

The chain carries TRBV29-1 and TRBJ2-1; D uncertain. With 7 bases removed from V and 0 bases from J, the gap between germline ends came to 10 bases. CDR3 length equals 13 residues. Germline V CDR1 and CDR2: SQVTM, ANQGSEA. The CDR3 nucleotides are TGCAGCGGTGCTCCGGACTCCTACAATGAGCAGTTCTTC. Translated: CSGAPDSYNEQFF.

This clonotype was counted ten times or more. The V gene is TRBV12-3 or TRBV12-4, the J gene TRBJ2-7, with TRBD1 identical over 7 bases. CDR3 length: 14 amino acids. J lost 4 bases, V lost 5 bases, and 8 bases had no gene match. Written as DNA, the CDR3 is TGTGCCAGCAGTACACAGGGGTCCCTTTACGAGCAGTACTTC. This translates into CASSTQGSLYEQYF.